This paragraph reports one T cell receptor (beta chain). Its antigen is undetermined. The V end lost 5 bases, the J end lost 0 bases, and 8 bases lay between the germline ends. The CDR3 contains 14 residues. CDR1 and CDR2 from the germline V gene are SEHNR and FQNEAQ (reference sequence). Sorted CD4+ subsets: naive, central memory, regulatory, stem cell-like memory (CD45RO/CCR7/CD25/CD127/CD95/CD27 panel). The whole isolated RNA underwent reverse transcription, so sequencing captured expressed TCRB transcripts. Here immunoSEQ multiplex PCR was the method, and the copy in TCRdb shows in-frame clones only, minus some. The repertoire has approximately 170,000 clones, around 63% of them found once; the top ten carry around 0.08%. The data were taken from a study of beta chain features in type 1 diabetes. About the study: Some 99 million sorted cells were examined across all samples.

Findings and caveats of the study: There was a moderate but significant shortening of TCRB CDR3s in all four CD4+ subsets of Type 1 diabetes patients. Individuals with type 1 diabetes displayed fewer insertions and more deletions at VDJ junctions.

V is TRBV7-9 and J is TRBJ2-4; no firm D call. The origin of this receptor is a man aged 25-45 years with type 1 diabetes. Sequencing input: naive CD4+ T cells from blood. This CDR3 reads CASSNDLAKNIQYF. The CDR3 bases are TGTGCCAGCAGCAACGACCTAGCCAAAAACATTCAGTACTTC. Filled out from reference TRBV7-9 and TRBJ2-4, the complete variable domain reads DTGVSQNPRHKITKRGQNVTFRCDPISEHNRLYWYRQTLGQGPEFLTYFQNEAQLEKSRLLSDRFSAERPKGSFSTLEIQRTEQGDSAMYLCASSNDLAKNIQYFGAGTRLSVL.